This entry lists 31 T cell receptor beta chains sequenced from one sample in a study of control samples from healthy donors and cancer patients. Assay: immunoSEQ multiplex PCR; the TCRdb copy retains only in-frame clones and omits some. The table shows more than 150,000 clones, with about 93% occurring only once. The material sequenced was blood. These receptors were collected from a man aged 18 to 30 in good health.

V and J are TRBV5-4 and TRBJ2-2; D unclear. In germline, CDR1 is SGHNT, CDR2 YYREEE (reference sequence). The V end was cut by 5 bases, the J end by 0 bases, with 11 bases between. This CDR3 comprises 15 residues. The CDR3 is CASSFGNTNTGELFF. For the CDR3, the DNA is TGTGCCAGCAGTTTCGGAAATACGAACACCGGGGAGCTGTTTTTT.

The chain combines TRBV28 with TRBJ1-5; the match to TRBD1 covers 10 bases. The V and J ends lost 6 bases and 2 bases, in that order; junction bases with no gene match: 4. Germline CDR1 reads MDHEN; CDR2 reads SYDVKM. The CDR3 is made up of 15 amino acids. CDR3 nucleotides: TGTGCCAGCAGACGGGACAGGGGAGGCAATCAGCCCCAGCATTTT. Translating it yields CASRRDRGGNQPQHF.

The chain has TRBV28 and TRBJ1-6; TRBD1 might be the D (5 bases). Germline assignment: CDR1 MDHEN and CDR2 SYDVKM. This CDR3 comprises 17 residues. Trimming took 6 bases from V and 1 from J, leaving 16 bases between them. Written as DNA, the CDR3 is TGTGCCAGCAGCTCCGTAGGGGCGGGTTCCTATAATTCACCCCTCCACTTT. Translating it yields CASSSVGAGSYNSPLHF.

The chain is built from TRBV5-4 and TRBJ1-5; D is undetermined. The germline V gene has CDR1 SGHNT and CDR2 YYREEE (reference sequence). The CDR3 consists of 15 residues. Trimming removed 2 bases from V and 3 bases from J, with 12 bases in between. This CDR3 is CASSFGGQANQPQHF. CDR3 DNA sequence: TGTGCCAGCAGCTTCGGTGGTCAGGCCAATCAGCCCCAGCATTTT.

The rearrangement uses TRBV5-1 and TRBJ2-7, with D possibly TRBD1 on 5 matching bases. The CDR3 runs to 13 residues. Trimming stripped 3 bases from V and 3 bases from J, with 10 bases between. The V gene's germline CDR1 is SGHRS and CDR2 YFSETQ. The CDR3 is CASSSTEFYEQYF. The CDR3 DNA sequence: TGCGCCAGCAGCTCGACAGAGTTCTACGAGCAGTACTTC.

The chain is built from TRBV15 and TRBJ2-1; 8 bases match TRBD2. The CDR3 has 16 residues. Trimming cost V 5 bases and J 0 bases; bases outside gene matches: 6. Germline V CDR1 and CDR2: LNHNV, YYDKDF (reference sequence). The CDR3 coding sequence is TGTGCCACCAGCGGTAGCGGGACGAGCTCCTACAATGAGCAGTTCTTC. Translated, it gives CATSGSGTSSYNEQFF.

This sequence joins TRBV5-6 and TRBJ1-5, with a possible D match to TRBD1 (5 bases). The CDR3 sequence is 15 residues long. Per the germline V gene, CDR1 is SGHDT and CDR2 is YYEEEE. Trimming cost V 0 bases and J 7 bases, with 14 bases left between them. CDR3 DNA sequence: TGTGCCAGCAGCTTGGAAGGGACCGGTGCCCAGCCCCAGCATTTT. This codes for CASSLEGTGAQPQHF.

V gene TRBV19 combines with J gene TRBJ1-5; no firm D call. This CDR3 is 14 amino acids long. Looked up from germline, CDR1 is LNHDA and CDR2 is SQIVND (reference sequence). With 2 bases removed from V and 5 bases from J, the gap between germline ends came to 10 bases. CDR3 bases: TGTGCCAGTAGTATATTGACTTTAGATCAGCCCCAGCATTTT. This translates into CASSILTLDQPQHF.

This chain uses TRBV30 with TRBJ2-7; TRBD2 matches 8 bases. The CDR3 spans 14 residues. Germline trimming cut 0 bases from V and 7 bases from J; bases unmatched to any gene: 8. The germline CDR1 and CDR2 sequences are GTSNPN and SVGIG (reference sequence). CDR3 amino acids: CAWSVTGGPGEQYF. The CDR3 DNA follows: TGTGCCTGGAGTGTAACGGGGGGGCCGGGGGAGCAGTACTTC.

This chain connects TRBV10-3 to TRBJ2-1; TRBD2 matches at 11 bases. CDR3 size: 17 residues. The ends lost 0 bases at V and 4 bases at J; junction bases unmatched: 5. Germline lookup yields CDR1 ENHRY and CDR2 SYGVKD. This CDR3 reads CAISESASGGFYNEQFF. For the CDR3, the DNA is TGTGCCATCAGTGAGTCAGCTAGCGGGGGGTTTTACAATGAGCAGTTCTTC.

The chain carries TRBV11-2 and TRBJ1-1; D gene ambiguous. The CDR3 sequence is 17 residues long. Germline CDR1 is SGHAT and CDR2 is FQNNGV. Trimming removed 3 bases from V and 0 bases from J, with 17 bases in between. Here the CDR3 reads CASSFNLAGTLNTEAFF. The CDR3, as DNA: TGTGCCAGCAGCTTTAATTTAGCGGGCACCTTGAACACTGAAGCTTTCTTT.

The rearrangement uses TRBV7-3 and TRBJ2-7, with 8 bases that match TRBD2. The CDR3 consists of 14 residues. Trimming cost V 5 bases and J 11 bases; bases outside gene matches: 14. Germline assignment: CDR1 SGHTA and CDR2 FQGTGA. The DNA of the CDR3 is TGTGCCAGCAGCAGCACTAGGCGGGGGGCTCGGGAGTACTTC. This gives the protein CASSSTRRGAREYF.

CDR3 sequence (DNA): TGTGCCAGCAGCCCCCCCCTCGGGCTAGCCAAAAACATTCAGTACTTC. Its protein is CASSPPLGLAKNIQYF. The chain joins TRBV3-1 (or the pseudogene TRBV3-2) to TRBJ2-4; D is undetermined. The CDR3 is made up of 16 amino acids. CDR1 and CDR2 from the germline V gene are LGHDT and YNNKEL (reference sequence). The V gene lost 4 bases and the J gene lost 0 bases, with 13 bases spanning the gap.

V usage is TRBV27 and J usage is TRBJ1-6; 9 bases fit TRBD1. Germline loops: CDR1 MNHEY, CDR2 SMNVEV (reference sequence). J lost 10 bases, V lost 5 bases, and 9 bases had no gene match. CDR3 size: 15 residues. CDR3 nucleotide sequence: TGTGCCAGCAGTAAATGGGCCGGGACAGGGTCACCCCTCCACTTT. Amino acid sequence: CASSKWAGTGSPLHF.

This clone was counted a few times. V is TRBV25-1 and J is TRBJ1-6, with D possibly TRBD1 on 6 matching bases. Looked up from germline, CDR1 is MGHDK and CDR2 is SYGVNS. V was clipped by 3 bases and J by 3 bases, with 18 bases between them. This CDR3 is built from 18 residues. CDR3 DNA sequence: TGTGCCAGCAGTGATTTGAAAGATAGGACAGTCTATAATTCACCCCTCCACTTT. Translating it yields CASSDLKDRTVYNSPLHF.

The J gene is TRBJ2-2, the V gene TRBV9; the D gene is possibly TRBD2 (6 bases). In germline, CDR1 is SGDLS, CDR2 YYNGEE. V lost 7 bases to trimming and J lost 3 bases, with 16 bases between them. This CDR3 is built from 15 residues. CDR3 sequence (DNA): TGTGCCAGCGCGCAGACTAGTAGTGACACCGGGGAGCTGTTTTTT. It yields the protein CASAQTSSDTGELFF.

This clone was recorded once. The rearrangement uses TRBV19 and TRBJ1-5; D ambiguous. The CDR3 is 13 amino acids. Germline V gene sequence: CDR1 LNHDA, CDR2 SQIVND (reference sequence). V gave up 1 base and J gave up 3 bases, with 4 bases separating them. The CDR3 coding sequence is TGTGCCAGTAGTATAGGCAACAATCAGCCCCAGCATTTT. It specifies CASSIGNNQPQHF.

This chain links TRBV5-1 with TRBJ2-7; D is ambiguous. The CDR3 is made up of 15 amino acids. V was pared by 0 bases and J by 1 base, with 11 bases between. Germline CDR1 SGHRS, CDR2 YFSETQ. This CDR3 is CASSLAVTSSYEQYF. CDR3 DNA: TGCGCCAGCAGCTTGGCCGTTACGTCTTCCTACGAGCAGTACTTC.

The rearrangement uses TRBV21-1 and TRBJ1-4. TRBV21-1 is marked as a pseudogene. The CDR3 is 14 residues long. CDR3 DNA: TGTGCCAGCAGCCTCTGCGCAACTAATGAAAAACTGTTTTTT. Its translation is CASSLCATNEKLFF.

The rearrangement uses TRBV7-3 and TRBJ2-3; D not resolved. Trimming left V 3 bases short and J 2 bases short, with 12 bases between. The germline gives CDR1 SGHTA, CDR2 FQGTGA. The CDR3 is made up of 15 amino acids. The CDR3 loop is CASSFSVTDTDTQYF. For the CDR3, the DNA is TGTGCCAGCAGCTTCTCCGTTACTGACACAGATACGCAGTATTTT.

The chain employs TRBV5-6 and TRBJ2-6, with D tentatively TRBD2 (5 bases). Germline V gene lookup returns CDR1 SGHDT and CDR2 YYEEEE. Trimming cost V 7 bases and J 2 bases, with 13 bases left between them. The CDR3 is made up of 15 amino acids. CDR3: CASATPGTGANVLTF. CDR3 coding DNA: TGTGCCAGCGCCACACCGGGAACTGGGGCCAACGTCCTGACTTTC.

The rearrangement uses TRBV30 and TRBJ1-1; 7 bases align to TRBD1. Germline-derived CDR1 and CDR2 are GTSNPN and SVGIG (reference sequence). Trimming took 8 bases from V and 4 from J; bases not matched to a gene: 16. The CDR3 totals 15 residues. For the CDR3, the DNA is TGTGCCGCTCACATATGGCTCCAGGGGGGCACTGAAGCTTTCTTT. It translates to CAAHIWLQGGTEAFF.

This sequence joins TRBV12-5 and TRBJ1-1; the D is unclear. The CDR3 sequence is 13 residues long. The V end lost 2 bases, the J end lost 6 bases, and 10 bases lay between the germline ends. Germline CDR1 is LGHNT and CDR2 is FRNRAP. The CDR3 spells CASGLLAAPEAFF. The CDR3 DNA follows: TGTGCTAGTGGTTTGTTAGCCGCTCCTGAAGCTTTCTTT.

The chain links TRBV5-4 to TRBJ1-5; no firm D call. The ends were cut back, 0 bases at V and 2 bases at J, with 15 bases in the middle. CDR1 SGHNT and CDR2 YYREEE come from the germline V gene (reference sequence). The CDR3 contains 17 residues. This CDR3 is CASSLEPGHGGNQPQHF. Here the CDR3 DNA reads TGTGCCAGCAGCTTGGAACCAGGTCATGGAGGCAATCAGCCCCAGCATTTT.

V is TRBV5-1 and J is TRBJ2-7, with 7 bases aligning to TRBD2. CDR3 length equals 15 residues. The germline V gene encodes CDR1 SGHRS and CDR2 YFSETQ. Unmatched junction bases numbered 7, after V lost 0 bases and J lost 4 bases. This CDR3 is CASSLGGTIIYEQYF. The CDR3 DNA sequence: TGCGCCAGCAGCTTGGGTGGGACTATTATTTACGAGCAGTACTTC.

The chain uses TRBV30 and TRBJ1-5, with 7 positions matching TRBD1. This CDR3 has 14 amino acids. V shed 3 bases and J 6 bases; nucleotides not matched to a gene: 8. From germline, CDR1 is GTSNPN and CDR2 SVGIG (reference sequence). DNA for the CDR3: TGTGCCTGGAGCTTGACAGGGCGGGCTCAGCCCCAGCATTTT. Protein product: CAWSLTGRAQPQHF.

CDR3 in DNA: TGTGCCAGTAAACAAGCGGGGGGGCAAGAGACCCAGTACTTC. This sequence encodes CASKQAGGQETQYF. V is TRBV19 and J is TRBJ2-5, with TRBD2 matching over 10 bases. After removal of 7 bases from V and 2 bases from J, the junction contained 4 bases not matched to a gene. CDR1 LNHDA and CDR2 SQIVND come from the germline V gene (reference sequence). The CDR3 is 14 residues long.

This chain joins TRBV6-5 and TRBJ1-4; no definite D call. CDR3 length: 15 amino acids. V was cut by 2 bases and J by 4 bases, with 11 bases left in between. Germline V CDR1 and CDR2: MNHEY, SVGAGI. DNA of the CDR3: TGTGCCAGCAGTTACAGAACAGCCTATAATGAAAAACTGTTTTTT. The encoded protein is CASSYRTAYNEKLFF.

The CDR3 protein is CASSLVGATGELFF. The CDR3 DNA reads as TGTGCCAGCAGCTTAGTAGGGGCCACCGGGGAGCTGTTTTTT. The chain employs TRBV7-2 and TRBJ2-2; perhaps TRBD1 as D (5 bases). Germline CDR1 is SGHTA and CDR2 is FQGNSA. The ends were cut back, 1 base at V and 4 bases at J, with 7 bases in the middle. The CDR3 length is 14 residues.

This chain links TRBV10-3 with TRBJ2-2; no firm D call. This CDR3 has 15 amino acids. Germline CDR1 reads ENHRY; CDR2 reads SYGVKD. V lost 7 bases, J lost 0 bases, and 12 bases lay in between. CDR3 coding DNA: TGTGCCATCACTGTTGGTGGCGCGAACACCGGGGAGCTGTTTTTT. Translation gives CAITVGGANTGELFF.

The CDR3 protein is CSASLGQGAAEAFF. The CDR3 nucleotides are TGCAGTGCTAGTTTGGGACAGGGGGCCGCTGAAGCTTTCTTT. The chain couples TRBV20-1 to TRBJ1-1; 12 bases match TRBD1. The CDR3 runs to 14 residues. Germline CDR1 DFQATT, CDR2 SNEGSKA (reference sequence). V lost 3 bases to trimming and J lost 6 bases; unmatched junction nucleotides: 5.